This T cell receptor beta chain derives from a study of T cell responses to AZD1222 COVID-19 vaccine. TCRdb's copy holds only in-frame clones and misses some; the assay was immunoSEQ multiplex PCR. The sample shows around 130,000 clones, roughly 86% of them seen only once. This clone was recorded a few times. Germline assignment: CDR1 WSHSY and CDR2 SAAADI. Trimming cost V 8 bases and J 2 bases; bases outside gene matches: 14. The CDR3 spans 17 residues. The sample was peripheral blood, taken 28 days after the second AZD1222 dose. The chain uses TRBV10-2 and TRBJ2-1; 8 nucleotides line up with TRBD1. The receptor was isolated from an adult who received the AZD1222 COVID-19 vaccine. CDR3 region: CASADRVEVRPYNEQFF. The CDR3 nucleotides read TGCGCCAGCGCGGACAGGGTAGAAGTAAGGCCCTACAATGAGCAGTTCTTC.